What follows are 12 T cell receptor beta chains derived from one specimen sequenced in a study of shared clonotypes between healthy human individuals. Generated by immunoSEQ multiplex PCR, the TCRdb table keeps only in-frame clones and is missing some. Found here are 2,500,000 or so clones, around nine tenths of them singletons; the top ten hold under 0.15%. The specimen was naive CD4+ T cells sorted from blood. Subset meaning: CD45RA+ positively selected. These receptors all come from a man younger than 30 in good health.

The V gene is TRBV7-3, the J gene TRBJ2-3; TRBD1 agrees at 7 bases. The V gene end was trimmed by 5 bases and the J gene end by 1 base; junction bases not matched to a gene: 6. The CDR3 consists of 15 residues. CDR1 and CDR2 (germline): SGHTA, FQGTGA. CDR3 bases: TGTGCCAGCAGCCTAGGACAGGTGGGCACAGATACGCAGTATTTT. Protein product: CASSLGQVGTDTQYF. The variable domain in full, completed from reference TRBV7-3 and TRBJ2-3, reads GAGVSQTPSNKVTEKGKYVELRCDPISGHTALYWYRQSLGQGPEFLIYFQGTGAADDSGLPNDRFFAVRPEGSVSTLKIQRTERGDSAVYLCASSLGQVGTDTQYFGPGTRLTVL.

The chain is built from TRBV2 and TRBJ1-5; TRBD1 matches 8 bases. The CDR3 covers 14 residues. After removal of 5 bases from V and 4 bases from J, the junction contained 4 bases not matched to a gene. Germline CDR1 and CDR2: SNHLY and FYNNEI. This CDR3 is CASSYGQGNQPQHF. For the CDR3, the DNA is TGTGCCAGCAGTTATGGACAGGGTAATCAGCCCCAGCATTTT.

The rearrangement links TRBV18 to TRBJ1-2; D uncertain. This CDR3 has 14 residues. Germline V lookup: CDR1 KGHSH, CDR2 LQKENI. Trimming took off 1 base at V and 5 bases at J, with 11 bases between the two ends. The CDR3 is CASSPQGSRYGYTF. DNA for the CDR3: TGTGCCAGCTCACCACAGGGATCACGGTATGGCTACACCTTC.

The chain uses TRBV13 and TRBJ2-7, with D possibly being TRBD1 or TRBD2 (5 bases each). V was trimmed by 4 bases and J by 4 bases, leaving 17 bases between them. The CDR3 contains 15 residues. CDR1 and CDR2 from the germline V gene are PRHDT and FYEKMQ (reference sequence). The CDR3 reads CASSSRPTRGYEQYF. In DNA, the CDR3 is TGTGCCAGCAGCTCCAGACCCACGAGGGGTTACGAGCAGTACTTC.

The chain links TRBV5-4 to TRBJ2-4; TRBD2 matches at 13 bases. The V gene's germline CDR1 is SGHNT and CDR2 YYREEE (reference sequence). The V and J ends lost 5 bases and 0 bases, in that order; junction bases with no gene match: 11. This CDR3 comprises 19 residues. The CDR3 is CASRISGTSGVEAKNIQYF. The CDR3 bases are TGTGCCAGCAGAATTTCCGGGACTAGCGGGGTAGAAGCCAAAAACATTCAGTACTTC. Drawing the rest from reference TRBV5-4 and TRBJ2-4, the complete variable domain is ETGVTQSPTHLIKTRGQQVTLRCSSQSGHNTVSWYQQALGQGPQFIFQYYREEENGRGNFPPRFSGLQFPNYSSELNVNALELDDSALYLCASRISGTSGVEAKNIQYFGAGTRLSVL.

The chain joins TRBV2 to TRBJ2-5; possible D gene TRBD1, 7 bases. Near its end, the DNA agrees better with TRBJ2-7, so the J call may be wrong. The CDR3 is 13 amino acids. Germline V CDR1 and CDR2: SNHLY, FYNNEI. CDR3 DNA sequence: TGTGCCAGCCGTCAGGGGGGAGCCTACGAGCAGTACTTC. This gives the protein CASRQGGAYEQYF.

This clone was counted a few times. Other DNA sequences from this sample encode an identical CDR3 as well. The gene calls are TRBV19 and TRBJ1-1; D remains unclear. Trimming took off 5 bases at V and 0 bases at J, with 7 bases between the two ends. This CDR3 has 13 residues. CDR1 LNHDA and CDR2 SQIVND come from the germline V gene (reference sequence). The CDR3 DNA is TGTGCCAGTAGTTCACAGATGAACACTGAAGCTTTCTTT. Translation gives CASSSQMNTEAFF. Based on the CDR3 plus reference TRBV19 and TRBJ1-1, the full variable domain is DGGITQSPKYLFRKEGQNVTLSCEQNLNHDAMYWYRQDPGQGLRLIYYSQIVNDFQKGDIAEGYSVSREKKESFPLTVTSAQKNPTAFYLCASSSQMNTEAFFGQGTRLTVV.

Regarding this clone: Other nucleotide sequences in the sample specify the same CDR3. The chain uses TRBV5-1 and TRBJ2-3, with D possibly TRBD2 on 6 matching bases. Germline V gene sequence: CDR1 SGHRS, CDR2 YFSETQ. With 4 bases removed from V and 0 bases from J, the gap between germline ends came to 9 bases. The CDR3 is made up of 14 amino acids. The CDR3 DNA sequence: TGCGCCAGCAGCCCGGGACTGAGCACAGATACGCAGTATTTT. Residues: CASSPGLSTDTQYF.

This chain uses TRBV12-2 with TRBJ2-5; the table names TRBD1, a call not compared with the DNA. TRBV12-2 is a pseudogene. The CDR3 contains 16 residues. This chain's CDR3 is CASRLGSGDSQETQYF. In DNA form, the CDR3 reads TGTGCAAGTCGCTTAGGGAGTGGGGACAGTCAAGAGACCCAGTACTTC.

V gene TRBV7-8 combines with J gene TRBJ1-5, with TRBD1 as a possible D gene (6 bases). With 5 bases removed from V and 4 bases from J, the gap between germline ends came to 15 bases. This CDR3 region has 15 residues. Looked up from germline, CDR1 is SGHVS and CDR2 is FQNEAQ. The chain's CDR3 is CASSNRGESNQPQHF. The CDR3 DNA reads as TGTGCCAGCAGCAATAGGGGGGAGTCAAATCAGCCCCAGCATTTT.

This clone was found a few times. The chain has TRBV4-3 and TRBJ2-7, with D hard to call. V was cut by 9 bases and J by 5 bases, with 11 bases left in between. CDR3 size: 11 residues. CDR1 and CDR2 from the germline V gene are LGHNA and YSLEER. CDR3: CARRVEDEQYF. The CDR3 nucleotides are TGCGCCAGACGGGTTGAAGACGAGCAGTACTTC.

The chain employs TRBV6-1 and TRBJ1-2, with D tentatively TRBD1 (6 bases). The CDR3 spans 16 residues. The V and J ends lost 3 bases and 4 bases respectively, with 18 bases between them. CDR1 and CDR2 (germline): MNHNS, SASEGT. CDR3: CASSDGLQGGGYGYTF. CDR3 sequence (DNA): TGTGCCAGCAGTGATGGCCTACAAGGGGGAGGCTATGGCTACACCTTC.